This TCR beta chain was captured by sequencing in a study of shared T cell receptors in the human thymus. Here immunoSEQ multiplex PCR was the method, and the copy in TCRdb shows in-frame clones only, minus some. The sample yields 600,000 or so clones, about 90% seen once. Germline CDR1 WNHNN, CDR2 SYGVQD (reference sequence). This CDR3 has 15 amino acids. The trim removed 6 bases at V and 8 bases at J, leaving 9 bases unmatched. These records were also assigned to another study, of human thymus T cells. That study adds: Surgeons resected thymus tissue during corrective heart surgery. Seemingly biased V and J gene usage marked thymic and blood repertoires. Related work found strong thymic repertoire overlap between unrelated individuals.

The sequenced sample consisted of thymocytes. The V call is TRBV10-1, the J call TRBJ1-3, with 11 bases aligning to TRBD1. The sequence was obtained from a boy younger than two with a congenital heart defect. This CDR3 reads CASSFGTGGQDTIYF. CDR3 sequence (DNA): TGCGCCAGCAGCTTCGGGACAGGGGGACAAGACACCATATATTTT.